This TCR beta chain was captured in a study of blood T cell repertoires in COVID-19. As for the study in general: Sources were T cells, B-cell-depleted T cells, or PBMCs; the material itself was cDNA or gDNA.

Generated by immunoSEQ multiplex PCR, the TCRdb table keeps only in-frame clones and is missing some. The sample lists 150,000 to 200,000 clones, approximately 92% occurring once. V lost 2 bases and J 5 bases, leaving 9 bases between the germline ends. The germline V gene has CDR1 SGHTA and CDR2 FQGNSA. The CDR3 is 14 residues long. The V call is TRBV7-2, the J call TRBJ1-4, with D possibly TRBD1 on 6 matching bases. The sample taken for sequencing was peripheral blood. This clonotype was obtained from a woman aged 50 to 60 with acute or convalescent COVID-19. The DNA for the CDR3 is TGTGCCAGCAGCTTACAGGGGATAAATGAAAAACTGTTTTTT. As protein: CASSLQGINEKLFF.